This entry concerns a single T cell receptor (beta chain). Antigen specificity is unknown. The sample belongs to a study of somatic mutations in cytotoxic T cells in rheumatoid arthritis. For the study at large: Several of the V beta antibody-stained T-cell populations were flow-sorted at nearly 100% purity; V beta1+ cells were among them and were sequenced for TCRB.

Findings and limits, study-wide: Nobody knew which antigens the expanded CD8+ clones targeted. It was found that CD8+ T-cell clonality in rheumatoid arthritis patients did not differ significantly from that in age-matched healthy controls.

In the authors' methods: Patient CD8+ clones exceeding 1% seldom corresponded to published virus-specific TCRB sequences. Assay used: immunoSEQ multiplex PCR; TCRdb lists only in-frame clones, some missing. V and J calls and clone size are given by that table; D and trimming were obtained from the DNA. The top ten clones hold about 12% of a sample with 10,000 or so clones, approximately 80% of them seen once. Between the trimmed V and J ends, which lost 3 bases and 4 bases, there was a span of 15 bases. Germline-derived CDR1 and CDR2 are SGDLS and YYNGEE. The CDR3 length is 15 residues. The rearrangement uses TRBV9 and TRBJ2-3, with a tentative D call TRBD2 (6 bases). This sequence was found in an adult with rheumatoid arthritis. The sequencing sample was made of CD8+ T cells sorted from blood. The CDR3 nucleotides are TGTGCCAGCAGCGGCGGAGGGGCTGGAGCAGATACGCAGTATTTT. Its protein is CASSGGGAGADTQYF.